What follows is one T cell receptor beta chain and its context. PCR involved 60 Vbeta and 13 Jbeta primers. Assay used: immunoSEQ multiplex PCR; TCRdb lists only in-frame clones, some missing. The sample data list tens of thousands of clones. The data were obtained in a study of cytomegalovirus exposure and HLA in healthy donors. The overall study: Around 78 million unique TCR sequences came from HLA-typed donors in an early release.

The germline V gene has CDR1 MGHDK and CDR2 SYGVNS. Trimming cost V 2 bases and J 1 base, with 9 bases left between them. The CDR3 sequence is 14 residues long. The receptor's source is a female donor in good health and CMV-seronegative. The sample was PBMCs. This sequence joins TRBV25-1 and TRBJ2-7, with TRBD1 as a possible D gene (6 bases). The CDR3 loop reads CASSERQGSYEQYF. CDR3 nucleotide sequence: TGTGCCAGCAGTGAACGCCAGGGGTCCTACGAGCAGTACTTC.